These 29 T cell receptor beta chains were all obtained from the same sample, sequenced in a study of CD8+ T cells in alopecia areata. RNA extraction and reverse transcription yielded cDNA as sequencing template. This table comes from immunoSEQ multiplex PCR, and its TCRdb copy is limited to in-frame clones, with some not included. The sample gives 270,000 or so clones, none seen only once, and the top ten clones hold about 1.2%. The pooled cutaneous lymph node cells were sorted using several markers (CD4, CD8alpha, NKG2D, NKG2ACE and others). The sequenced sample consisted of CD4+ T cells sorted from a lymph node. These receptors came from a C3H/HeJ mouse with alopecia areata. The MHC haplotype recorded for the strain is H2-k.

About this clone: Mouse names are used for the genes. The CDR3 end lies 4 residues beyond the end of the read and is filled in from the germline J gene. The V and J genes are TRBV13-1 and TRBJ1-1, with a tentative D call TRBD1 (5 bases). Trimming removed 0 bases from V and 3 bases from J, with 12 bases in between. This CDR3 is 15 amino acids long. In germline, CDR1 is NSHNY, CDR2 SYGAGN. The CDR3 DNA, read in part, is TGTGCCAGCAGTGATGTTGGCAGGGAGGACACA. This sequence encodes CASSDVGREDT. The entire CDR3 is CASSDVGREDTEVFF.

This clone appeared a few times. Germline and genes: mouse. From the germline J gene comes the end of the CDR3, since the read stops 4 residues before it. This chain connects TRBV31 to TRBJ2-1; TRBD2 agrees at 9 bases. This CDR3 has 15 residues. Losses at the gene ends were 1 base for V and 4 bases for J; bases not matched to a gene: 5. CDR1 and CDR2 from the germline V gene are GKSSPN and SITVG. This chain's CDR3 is CAWSPGTGRYAEQFF. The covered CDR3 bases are TGTGCCTGGAGTCCCGGGACTGGGCGATATGCT.

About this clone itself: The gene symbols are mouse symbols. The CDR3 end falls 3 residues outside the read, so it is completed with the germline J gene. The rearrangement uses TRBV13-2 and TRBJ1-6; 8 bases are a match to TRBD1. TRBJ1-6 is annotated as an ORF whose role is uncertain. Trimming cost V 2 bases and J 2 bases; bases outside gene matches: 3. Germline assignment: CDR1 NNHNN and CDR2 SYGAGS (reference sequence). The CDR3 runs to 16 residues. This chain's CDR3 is CASGERQGTYNSPLYF. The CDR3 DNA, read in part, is TGTGCCAGCGGTGAGAGACAGGGGACCTATAATTCGCCC.

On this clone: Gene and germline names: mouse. CDR3 sequence: CAWSLKQGGDTQYF. CDR3 bases read: TGTGCCTGGAGTCTAAAACAGGGAGGGGAC. J is TRBJ2-5 and V is TRBV31, with D possibly TRBD1 on 6 matching bases. The read ends 4 residues before the CDR3 terminus; that terminus is restored from the germline J gene. The germline gives CDR1 GKSSPN, CDR2 SITVG. CDR3 length: 14 residues.

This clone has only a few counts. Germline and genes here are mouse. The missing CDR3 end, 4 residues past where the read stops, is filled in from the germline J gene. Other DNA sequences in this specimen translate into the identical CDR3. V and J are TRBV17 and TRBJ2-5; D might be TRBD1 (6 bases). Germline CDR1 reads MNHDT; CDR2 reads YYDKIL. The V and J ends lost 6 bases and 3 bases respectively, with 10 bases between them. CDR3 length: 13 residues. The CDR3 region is CASSRDTQDTQYF. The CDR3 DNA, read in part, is TGTGCTAGCAGCCGGGACACTCAAGAC.

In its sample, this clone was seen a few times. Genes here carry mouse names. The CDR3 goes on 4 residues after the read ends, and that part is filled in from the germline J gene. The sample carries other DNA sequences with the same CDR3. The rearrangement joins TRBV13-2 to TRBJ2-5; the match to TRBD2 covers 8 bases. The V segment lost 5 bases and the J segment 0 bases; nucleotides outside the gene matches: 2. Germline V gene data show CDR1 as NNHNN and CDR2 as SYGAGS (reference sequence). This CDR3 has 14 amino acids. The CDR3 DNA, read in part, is TGTGCCAGCGGCGGACTGGGTAACCAAGAC. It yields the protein CASGGLGNQD. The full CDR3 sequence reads CASGGLGNQDTQYF.

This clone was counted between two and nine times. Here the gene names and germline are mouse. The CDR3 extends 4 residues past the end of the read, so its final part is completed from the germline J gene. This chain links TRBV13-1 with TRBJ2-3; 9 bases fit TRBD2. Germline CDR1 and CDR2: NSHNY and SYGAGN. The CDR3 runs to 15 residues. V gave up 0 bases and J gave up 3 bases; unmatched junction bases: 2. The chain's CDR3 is CASSDVGGRAETLYF. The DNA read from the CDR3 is TGTGCCAGCAGTGATGTGGGGGGGCGGGCAGAA.

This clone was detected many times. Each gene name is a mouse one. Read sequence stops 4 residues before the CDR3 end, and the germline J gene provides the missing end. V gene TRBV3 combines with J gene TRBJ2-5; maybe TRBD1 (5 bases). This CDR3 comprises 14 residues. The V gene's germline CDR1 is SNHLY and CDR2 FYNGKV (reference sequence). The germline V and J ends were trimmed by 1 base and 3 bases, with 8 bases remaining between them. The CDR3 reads CASSLGTPQDTQYF. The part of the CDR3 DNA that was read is TGTGCCAGCAGCTTAGGGACACCTCAAGAC.

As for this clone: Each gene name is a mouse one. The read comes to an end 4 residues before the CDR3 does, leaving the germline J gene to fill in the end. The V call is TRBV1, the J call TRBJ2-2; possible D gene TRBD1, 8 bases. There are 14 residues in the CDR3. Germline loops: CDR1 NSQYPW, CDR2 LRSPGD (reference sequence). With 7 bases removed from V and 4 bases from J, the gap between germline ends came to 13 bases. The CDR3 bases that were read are TGCACCTGCAACAACAGGGGGGGCACCGGG. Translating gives CTCNNRGGTG. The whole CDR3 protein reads CTCNNRGGTGQLYF.

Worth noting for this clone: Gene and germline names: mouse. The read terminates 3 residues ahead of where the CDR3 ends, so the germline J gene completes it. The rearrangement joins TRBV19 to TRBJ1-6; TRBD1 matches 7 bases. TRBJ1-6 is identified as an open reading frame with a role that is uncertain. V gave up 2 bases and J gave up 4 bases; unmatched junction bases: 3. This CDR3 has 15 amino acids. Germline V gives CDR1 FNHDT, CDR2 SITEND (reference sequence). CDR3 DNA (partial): TGTGCCAGCAGTATGGGACAGAAGTATAATTCGCCC. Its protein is CASSMGQKYNSP. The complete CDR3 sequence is CASSMGQKYNSPLYF.

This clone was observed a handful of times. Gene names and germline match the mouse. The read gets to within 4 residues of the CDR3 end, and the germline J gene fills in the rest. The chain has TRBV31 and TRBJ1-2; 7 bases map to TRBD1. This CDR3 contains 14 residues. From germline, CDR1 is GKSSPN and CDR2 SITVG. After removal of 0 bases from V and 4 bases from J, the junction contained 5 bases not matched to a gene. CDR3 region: CAWSLDRDSSDYTF. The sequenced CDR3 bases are TGTGCCTGGAGTCTAGACAGGGATAGCTCC.

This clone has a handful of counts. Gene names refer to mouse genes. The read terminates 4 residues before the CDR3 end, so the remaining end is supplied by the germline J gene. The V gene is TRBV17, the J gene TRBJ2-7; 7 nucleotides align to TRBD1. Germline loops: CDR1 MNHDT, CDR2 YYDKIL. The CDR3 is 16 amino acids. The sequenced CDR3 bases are TGTGCTAGCAGTAGAGATCGGCGCAGGGGGAGGGAT. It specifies CASSRDRRRGRD. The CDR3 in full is CASSRDRRRGRDEQYF.

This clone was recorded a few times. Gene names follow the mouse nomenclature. The CDR3 loop is CAWSLLGTGGTEVFF. The part of the CDR3 DNA that was read is TGTGCCTGGAGTCTATTGGGGACAGGGGGCACA. The chain carries TRBV31 and TRBJ1-1, with TRBD1 identical over 11 bases. The read ends 4 residues shy of where the CDR3 ends; the end is completed using the germline J gene. With 0 bases clipped from V and 4 bases from J, the junction kept 4 bases outside the gene matches. Germline V gene lookup returns CDR1 GKSSPN and CDR2 SITVG. This CDR3 contains 15 residues.

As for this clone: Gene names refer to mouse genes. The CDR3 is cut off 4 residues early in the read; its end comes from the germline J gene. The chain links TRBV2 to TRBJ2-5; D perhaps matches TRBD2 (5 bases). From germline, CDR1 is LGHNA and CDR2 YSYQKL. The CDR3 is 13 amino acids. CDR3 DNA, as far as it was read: TGTGCCAGCAGCCAAGCAGGACTTGAC. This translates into CASSQAGLD. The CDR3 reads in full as CASSQAGLDTQYF.

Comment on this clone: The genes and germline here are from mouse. The DNA read from the CDR3 is TGTGCCAGCAGCCCCCCGAGGGGAGACACA. It codes for CASSPPRGDT. The full-length CDR3 reads as CASSPPRGDTEVFF. This chain links TRBV5 with TRBJ1-1; TRBD1 might be the D (5 bases). Read sequence stops 4 residues before the CDR3 end, and the germline J gene provides the missing end. Trimming pared 4 bases from V and 3 bases from J, leaving 12 bases between. CDR1 and CDR2 from the germline V gene are LGHNA and YNLKQL (reference sequence). This CDR3 is 14 amino acids long.

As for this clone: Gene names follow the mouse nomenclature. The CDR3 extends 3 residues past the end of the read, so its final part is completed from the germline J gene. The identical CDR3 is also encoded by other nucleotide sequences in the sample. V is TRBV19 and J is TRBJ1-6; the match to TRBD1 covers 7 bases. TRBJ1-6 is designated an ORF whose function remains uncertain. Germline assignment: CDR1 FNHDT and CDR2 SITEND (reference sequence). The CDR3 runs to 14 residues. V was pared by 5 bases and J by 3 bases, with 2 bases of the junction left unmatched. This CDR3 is CASRGTVYNSPLYF. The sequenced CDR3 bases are TGTGCCAGCAGGGGGACAGTCTATAATTCGCCC.

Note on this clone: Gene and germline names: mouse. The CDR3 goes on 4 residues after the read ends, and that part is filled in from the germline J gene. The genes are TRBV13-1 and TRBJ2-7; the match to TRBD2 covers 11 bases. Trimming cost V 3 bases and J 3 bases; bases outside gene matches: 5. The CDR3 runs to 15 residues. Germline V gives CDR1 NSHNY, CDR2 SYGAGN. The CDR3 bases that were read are TGTGCCAGCAGTGTCCGGACTGGGGGGCGCTAT. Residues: CASSVRTGGRY. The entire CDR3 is CASSVRTGGRYEQYF.

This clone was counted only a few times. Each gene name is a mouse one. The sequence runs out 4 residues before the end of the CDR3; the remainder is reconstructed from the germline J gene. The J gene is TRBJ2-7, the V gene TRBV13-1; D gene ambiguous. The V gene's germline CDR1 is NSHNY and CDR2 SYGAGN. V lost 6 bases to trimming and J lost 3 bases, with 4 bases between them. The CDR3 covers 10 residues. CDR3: CASNFYEQYF. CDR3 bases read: TGTGCCAGCAACTTCTAT.

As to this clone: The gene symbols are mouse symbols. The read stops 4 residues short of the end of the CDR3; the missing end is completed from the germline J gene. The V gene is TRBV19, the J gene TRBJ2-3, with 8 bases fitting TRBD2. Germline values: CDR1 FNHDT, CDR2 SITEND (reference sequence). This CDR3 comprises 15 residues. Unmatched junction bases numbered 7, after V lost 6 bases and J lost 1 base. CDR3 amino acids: CASNHWGSGAETLYF. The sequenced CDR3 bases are TGTGCCAGCAATCACTGGGGGTCTGGTGCAGAA. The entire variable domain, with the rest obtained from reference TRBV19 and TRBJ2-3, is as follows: GGIITQTPKFLIGQEGQKLTLKCQQNFNHDTMYWYRQDSGKGLRLIYYSITENDLQKGDLSEGYDASREKKSSFSLTVTSAQKNEMAVFLCASNHWGSGAETLYFGSGTRLTVL.

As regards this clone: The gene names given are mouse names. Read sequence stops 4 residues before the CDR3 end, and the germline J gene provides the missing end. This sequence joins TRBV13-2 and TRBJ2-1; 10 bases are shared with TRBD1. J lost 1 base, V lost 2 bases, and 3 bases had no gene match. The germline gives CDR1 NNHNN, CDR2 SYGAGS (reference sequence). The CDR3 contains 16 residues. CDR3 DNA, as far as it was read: TGTGCCAGCGGTGAGGGGACAGGGGCGAACTATGCT. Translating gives CASGEGTGANYA. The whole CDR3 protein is CASGEGTGANYAEQFF.

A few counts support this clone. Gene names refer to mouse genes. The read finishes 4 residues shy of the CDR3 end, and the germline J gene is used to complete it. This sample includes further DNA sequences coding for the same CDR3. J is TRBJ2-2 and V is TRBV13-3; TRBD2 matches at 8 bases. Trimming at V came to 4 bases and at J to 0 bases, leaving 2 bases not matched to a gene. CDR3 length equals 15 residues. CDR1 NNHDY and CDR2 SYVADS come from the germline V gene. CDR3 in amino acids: CASSLGGANTGQLYF. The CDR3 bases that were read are TGTGCCAGCAGTCTTGGGGGGGCAAACACCGGG.

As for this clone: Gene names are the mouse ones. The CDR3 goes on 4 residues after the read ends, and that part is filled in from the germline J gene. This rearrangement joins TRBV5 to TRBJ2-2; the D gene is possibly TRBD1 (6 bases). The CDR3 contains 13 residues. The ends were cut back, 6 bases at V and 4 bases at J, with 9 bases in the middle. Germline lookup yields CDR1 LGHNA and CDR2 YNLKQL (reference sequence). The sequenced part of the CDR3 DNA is TGTGCCAGCAGTCAGGGGTTCACCGGG. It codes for CASSQGFTG. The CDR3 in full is CASSQGFTGQLYF.

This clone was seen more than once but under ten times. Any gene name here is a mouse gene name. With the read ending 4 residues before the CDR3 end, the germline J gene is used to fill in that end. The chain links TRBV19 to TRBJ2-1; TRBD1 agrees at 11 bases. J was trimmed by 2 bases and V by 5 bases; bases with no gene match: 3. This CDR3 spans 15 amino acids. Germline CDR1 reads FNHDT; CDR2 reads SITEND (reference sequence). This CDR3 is CASRRDRGDYAEQFF. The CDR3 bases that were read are TGTGCCAGCAGGCGGGACAGGGGGGACTATGCT.

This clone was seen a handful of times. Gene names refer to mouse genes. Partial CDR3 DNA: TGTGCCAGCAGTCCACAGCACACA. Protein product: CASSPQHT. From start to end, the CDR3 is CASSPQHTEVFF. The V and J genes are TRBV13-1 and TRBJ1-1, with D unclear. Sequencing ends 4 residues short of the CDR3 end; the germline J gene provides the rest. CDR1 and CDR2 (germline): NSHNY, SYGAGN. V lost 4 bases and J 3 bases, leaving 7 bases between the germline ends. This CDR3 is 12 amino acids long.

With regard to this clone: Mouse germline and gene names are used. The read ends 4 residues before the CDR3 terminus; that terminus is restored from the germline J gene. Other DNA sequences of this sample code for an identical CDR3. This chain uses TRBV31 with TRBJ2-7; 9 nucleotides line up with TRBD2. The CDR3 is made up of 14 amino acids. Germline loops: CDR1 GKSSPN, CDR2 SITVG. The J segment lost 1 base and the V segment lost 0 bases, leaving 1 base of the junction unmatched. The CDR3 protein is CAWSLGTGSYEQYF. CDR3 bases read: TGTGCCTGGAGTCTCGGGACTGGGTCCTAT.

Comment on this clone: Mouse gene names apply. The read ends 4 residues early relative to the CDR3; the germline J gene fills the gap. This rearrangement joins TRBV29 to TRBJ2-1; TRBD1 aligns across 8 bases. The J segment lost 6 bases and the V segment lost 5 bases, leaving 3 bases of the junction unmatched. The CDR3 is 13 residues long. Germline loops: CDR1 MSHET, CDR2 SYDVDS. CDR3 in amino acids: CASSLTGVAEQFF. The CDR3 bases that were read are TGTGCTAGCAGTCTGACAGGGGTTGCT.

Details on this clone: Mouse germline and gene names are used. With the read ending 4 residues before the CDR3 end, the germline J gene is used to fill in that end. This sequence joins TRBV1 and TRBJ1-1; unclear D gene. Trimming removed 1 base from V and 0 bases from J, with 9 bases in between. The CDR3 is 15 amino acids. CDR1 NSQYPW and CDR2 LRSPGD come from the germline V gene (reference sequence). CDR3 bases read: TGCACCTGCAGTGCAGTACAAAATGCAAACACA. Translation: CTCSAVQNANT. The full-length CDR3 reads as CTCSAVQNANTEVFF. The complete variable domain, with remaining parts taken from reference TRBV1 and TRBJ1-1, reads VTLLEQNPRWRLVPRGQAVNLRCILKNSQYPWMSWYQQDLQKQLQWLFTLRSPGDKEVKSLPGADYLATRVTDTELRLQVANMSQGRTLYCTCSAVQNANTEVFFGKGTRLTVV.

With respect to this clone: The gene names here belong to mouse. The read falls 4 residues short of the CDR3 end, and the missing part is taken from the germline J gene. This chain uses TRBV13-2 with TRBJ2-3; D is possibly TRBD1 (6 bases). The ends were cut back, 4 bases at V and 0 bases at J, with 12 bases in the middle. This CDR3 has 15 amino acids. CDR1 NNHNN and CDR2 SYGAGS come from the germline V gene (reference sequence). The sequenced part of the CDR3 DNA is TGTGCCAGCGGTATCGGACAGACTAGTGCAGAA. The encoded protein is CASGIGQTSAE. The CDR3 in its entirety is CASGIGQTSAETLYF.

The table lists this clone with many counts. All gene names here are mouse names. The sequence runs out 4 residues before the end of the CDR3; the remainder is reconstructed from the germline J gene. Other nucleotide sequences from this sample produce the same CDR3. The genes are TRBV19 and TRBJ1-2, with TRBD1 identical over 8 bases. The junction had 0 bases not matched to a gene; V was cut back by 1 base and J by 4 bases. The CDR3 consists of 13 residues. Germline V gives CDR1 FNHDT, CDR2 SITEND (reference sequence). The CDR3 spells CASSIQGASDYTF. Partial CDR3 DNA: TGTGCCAGCAGTATACAGGGGGCCTCC.